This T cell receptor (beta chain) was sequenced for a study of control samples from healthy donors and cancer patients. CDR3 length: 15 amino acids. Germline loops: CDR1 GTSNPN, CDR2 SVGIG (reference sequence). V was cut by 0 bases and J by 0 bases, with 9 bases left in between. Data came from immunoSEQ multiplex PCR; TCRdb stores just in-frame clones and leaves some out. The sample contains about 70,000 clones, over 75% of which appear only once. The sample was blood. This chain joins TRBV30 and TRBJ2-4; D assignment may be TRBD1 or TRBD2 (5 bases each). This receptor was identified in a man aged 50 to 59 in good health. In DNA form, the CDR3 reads TGTGCCTGGAGTGTCGGGGCCTTAGCCAAAAACATTCAGTACTTC. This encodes CAWSVGALAKNIQYF.